A single sample is the source of the 16 T cell receptor beta chains below, sequenced in a study of blood T cell repertoires in COVID-19. Only in-frame clones appear in the TCRdb table, and some are missing; sequencing was by immunoSEQ multiplex PCR. This sample has roughly 120,000 clones, with 80% to 90% found just once. Material: peripheral blood. The receptors were gathered from a man in his sixties or seventies who had recovered from COVID-19.

The rearrangement links TRBV5-1 to TRBJ2-3, with D perhaps TRBD1 (6 bases). Trimming took off 4 bases at V and 4 bases at J, with 13 bases between the two ends. CDR3 length equals 14 residues. The germline gives CDR1 SGHRS, CDR2 YFSETQ. The DNA of the CDR3 is TGCGCCAGCAGCCCCAGTCCAGGGGCAGATACGCAGTATTTT. Protein product: CASSPSPGADTQYF. Filled out from reference TRBV5-1 and TRBJ2-3, the complete variable domain reads KAGVTQTPRYLIKTRGQQVTLSCSPISGHRSVSWYQQTPGQGLQFLFEYFSETQRNKGNFPGRFSGRQFSNSRSEMNVSTLELGDSALYLCASSPSPGADTQYFGPGTRLTVL.

The chain has TRBV1 and TRBJ1-5; the D segment call TRBD1 is taken from the table without a DNA check. TRBV1 is a pseudogene segment. CDR3 length: 19 amino acids. Written as DNA, the CDR3 is TGCACCAGCAGCCAAGATGGCAGGGGGCCTTTTCGTAGCAATCAGCCCCAGCATTTT. Residues: CTSSQDGRGPFRSNQPQHF.

This chain connects TRBV11-2 to TRBJ1-1; a weak D match, TRBD1 (6 bases). Trimming removed 2 bases at V and 5 bases at J, with 6 bases between. The CDR3 totals 12 residues. CDR1 is SGHAT and CDR2 is FQNNGV in the germline V gene. CDR3 nucleotides: TGTGCCAGCAGCTTAAGGGGGACTGAAGCTTTCTTT. Amino acids: CASSLRGTEAFF.

This sequence joins TRBV7-2 and TRBJ2-5; 8 bases are a match to TRBD2. The V gene's germline CDR1 is SGHTA and CDR2 FQGNSA. Losses at the gene ends were 0 bases for V and 9 bases for J; bases not matched to a gene: 9. This CDR3 spans 15 amino acids. In nucleotides, the CDR3 is TGTGCCAGCAGCTTAGCCCTTTTTAGCGGGACGTCCCAGTACTTC. This codes for CASSLALFSGTSQYF.

This CDR3 reads CASSAGTYYEQYF. The CDR3 nucleotides read TGTGCCAGCAGCGCGGGGACTTATTACGAGCAGTACTTC. The chain uses TRBV2 and TRBJ2-7; tentative D call: TRBD2 (6 bases). The V end lost 6 bases, the J end lost 4 bases, and 13 bases lay between the germline ends. This CDR3 comprises 13 residues. Germline CDR1 and CDR2: SNHLY and FYNNEI.

CDR3 sequence reads: CALRTASNTEAFF. The CDR3 region has the DNA TGTGCCCTACGGACAGCCTCTAACACTGAAGCTTTCTTT. V and J are TRBV10-3 and TRBJ1-1; maybe TRBD1 (6 bases). This CDR3 region has 13 residues. Germline V gene data show CDR1 as ENHRY and CDR2 as SYGVKD. V lost 11 bases, J lost 2 bases, and 15 bases lay in between.

V usage is TRBV25-1 and J usage is TRBJ2-7; TRBD2 matches 8 bases. J gave up 2 bases and V 4 bases, and 7 bases lay outside the gene matches. Germline CDR1 MGHDK, CDR2 SYGVNS. The CDR3 contains 15 residues. The CDR3 nucleotides read TGTGCCAGCAGTGTTCGGGGGGGGCTTACCTACGAGCAGTACTTC. The encoded protein is CASSVRGGLTYEQYF.

V usage is TRBV7-8 and J usage is TRBJ2-7, with TRBD2 matching 7 bases. Per the germline V gene, CDR1 is SGHVS and CDR2 is FQNEAQ. Trimming took 5 bases from V and 9 from J; bases not matched to a gene: 13. This CDR3 region has 14 residues. CDR3 bases: TGTGCCAGCAGCCCTGGCCACCAAACTAGCGTGCAGTACTTC. This sequence encodes CASSPGHQTSVQYF. Variable domain in full (rest from reference TRBV7-8 and TRBJ2-7): GAGVSQSPRYKVAKRGQDVALRCDPISGHVSLFWYQQALGQGPEFLTYFQNEAQLDKSGLPSDRFFAERPEGSVSTLKIQRTQQEDSAVYLCASSPGHQTSVQYFGPGTRLTVT.

The rearrangement joins TRBV3-1 (or the pseudogene TRBV3-2) to TRBJ2-7, with 9 bases lining up with TRBD2. The V segment lost 4 bases and the J segment 4 bases; nucleotides outside the gene matches: 5. Per the germline V gene, CDR1 is LGHDT and CDR2 is YNNKEL (reference sequence). The CDR3 totals 14 residues. This chain's CDR3 is CASSRPAGGYEQYF. For the CDR3, the DNA is TGTGCCAGCAGCCGGCCAGCGGGGGGATACGAGCAGTACTTC.

The chain is built from TRBV6-2 or TRBV6-3 and TRBJ2-7; possible D gene TRBD1, 6 bases. The CDR3 loop spans 15 amino acids. Germline V gene lookup returns CDR1 MNHEY and CDR2 SVGEGT. Trimming stripped 6 bases from V and 7 bases from J, with 22 bases between. CDR3 sequence reads: CASSLQPGHRGEQYF. CDR3 DNA: TGTGCCAGCAGCCTACAACCGGGACACCGTGGAGAGCAGTACTTC.

CDR3 DNA sequence: TGTGCCAGCAGTTCCCCGGGAGCCTACGAGCAGTACTTC. It translates to CASSSPGAYEQYF. This chain connects TRBV6-8 to TRBJ2-7, with D possibly TRBD2 on 6 matching bases. Germline loops: CDR1 MNHGY, CDR2 SAAAGT. The CDR3 is 13 residues long. Deletions cut 4 bases from V and 2 bases from J, with 9 bases between.

The genes are TRBV7-2 and TRBJ2-4; D might be TRBD2 (6 bases). The CDR3 contains 15 residues. Looked up from germline, CDR1 is SGHTA and CDR2 is FQGNSA. V gave up 3 bases and J gave up 8 bases, with 17 bases separating them. CDR3 loop: CASSFRGAALDIQYF. The CDR3 nucleotides read TGTGCCAGCAGCTTTCGCGGGGCTGCGTTGGACATTCAGTACTTC.

The rearrangement uses TRBV15 and TRBJ2-7; 13 bases match TRBD2. The CDR3 is 14 residues long. After removal of 8 bases from V and 5 bases from J, the junction contained 6 bases not matched to a gene. The germline CDR1 and CDR2 sequences are LNHNV and YYDKDF (reference sequence). The CDR3 DNA reads as TGTGCCACCGCCGGACTAGCGGGAGTTCACGAGCAGTACTTC. This translates into CATAGLAGVHEQYF.

The chain joins TRBV19 to TRBJ1-5; D unresolved. V lost 5 bases, J lost 9 bases, and 14 bases lay in between. Germline V lookup: CDR1 LNHDA, CDR2 SQIVND (reference sequence). There are 13 residues in the CDR3. The DNA for the CDR3 is TGTGCCAGTAGTGCCGAAGCCATAACGCCCCAGCATTTT. As protein: CASSAEAITPQHF.

This rearrangement joins TRBV29-1 to TRBJ1-1; a possible D gene is TRBD1 (5 bases). V was pared by 8 bases and J by 4 bases, with 17 bases between. CDR1 is SQVTM, CDR2 ANQGSEA, per germline. This CDR3 spans 13 amino acids. The CDR3 DNA follows: TGCAGCCCCCCAGGGTGGTCCGGCACTGAAGCTTTCTTT. Protein product: CSPPGWSGTEAFF.

This clone was counted once. The chain recombines TRBV28 with TRBJ2-7, with D tentatively TRBD1 (6 bases). Germline assignment: CDR1 MDHEN and CDR2 SYDVKM. The CDR3 is 14 residues long. V lost 1 base and J lost 1, with 8 bases in between. The CDR3 nucleotides read TGTGCCAGCAGTTTATTGCAGGGGTCCTACGAGCAGTACTTC. As protein: CASSLLQGSYEQYF. Based on the CDR3 plus reference TRBV28 and TRBJ2-7, the full variable domain is DVKVTQSSRYLVKRTGEKVFLECVQDMDHENMFWYRQDPGLGLRLIYFSYDVKMKEKGDIPEGYSVSREKKERFSLILESASTNQTSMYLCASSLLQGSYEQYFGPGTRLTVT.